The rows below give T cell receptor beta chains drawn from one sample of a study of T cells after yellow fever vaccination. TCRdb called the 5' RACE reads again in MiXCR, with one record for every CDR3 protein. The table includes 200,000 to 300,000 distinct CDR3 sequences, approximately 3.5% detected once. The material sequenced was PBMCs, taken 15 days after the yellow fever booster vaccination. These receptors were obtained from a man between 18 and 29 years old who received the YFV17D yellow fever vaccine. Both conserved end residues are part of each CDR3. A D gene is named only where the DNA matches it firmly. Clone size, where shown, is once, few, many, or a class for clones that have expanded.

>many|TRBV12-3/TRBV12-4|TRBJ1-6|.
CASTRSYNSPLHF
TGTGCCAGCACCCGCTCCTATAATTCACCCCTCCACTTT
>many|TRBV19|TRBJ2-2|.
CASSGTGELFF
TGTGCCAGTAGTGGAACCGGGGAGCTGTTTTTT
>many|TRBV28|TRBJ2-3|.
CASISLWGRDTQYF
TGTGCCAGCATTTCGCTCTGGGGCCGGGATACGCAGTATTTT
>many|TRBV5-1|TRBJ1-1|.
CASSYWTDIDTEAFF
TGCGCCAGCAGCTACTGGACAGACATTGACACTGAAGCTTTCTTT
>many|TRBV29-1|TRBJ2-3|TRBD2
CSVEEWFGGSTDTQYF
TGCAGCGTTGAAGAGTGGTTCGGGGGGTCCACAGATACGCAGTATTTT
>many|TRBV18|TRBJ1-1|.
CASSPPSRADTEAFF
TGTGCCAGCTCACCACCTTCACGGGCCGACACTGAAGCTTTCTTT
>many|TRBV14|TRBJ2-4|.
CASSQWRVKAKNIQYF
TGTGCCAGCAGCCAGTGGAGGGTAAAAGCCAAAAACATTCAGTACTTC
>many|TRBV27|TRBJ2-1|.
CASSLPQSSKQFF
TGTGCCAGCAGTTTACCTCAATCCTCCAAGCAGTTCTTC
>few|TRBV7-2|TRBJ1-6|.
CASTKLSEGSPLHF
TGTGCCAGCACAAAACTCTCAGAGGGTTCACCCCTCCACTTT
>many|TRBV20-1|TRBJ2-3|.
CSARDPSGSADTQYF
TGCAGTGCTAGAGATCCGTCCGGTTCTGCGGATACGCAGTATTTT
>.|TRBV9|TRBJ2-5|.
CASSAQVGETQYF
TGTGCCAGCAGCGCACAGGTGGGGGAGACCCAGTACTTC
>few|TRBV4-1|TRBJ1-5|.
CASSQDGIRVDQPQHF
TGCGCCAGCAGCCAAGATGGCATCAGGGTCGATCAGCCCCAGCATTTT
>many|TRBV5-5|TRBJ2-4|.
CASSIEGDRGKNIQYF
TGTGCCAGCAGTATCGAGGGGGATAGAGGCAAAAACATTCAGTACTTC
>many|TRBV20-1|TRBJ1-5|.
CSVRRGGNQPQHF
TGCAGTGTTAGGAGAGGGGGCAATCAGCCCCAGCATTTT
>many|TRBV5-1|TRBJ2-3|TRBD2
CASSPGLDASTDTQYF
TGCGCCAGCAGCCCCGGACTAGACGCTAGCACAGATACGCAGTATTTT
>many|TRBV20-1|TRBJ2-3|.
CSAQGGTDTQYF
TGCAGTGCTCAGGGGGGGACAGATACGCAGTATTTT
>many|TRBV7-2|TRBJ1-5|.
CASSLGVQPQHF
TGTGCCAGCAGCTTAGGGGTACAGCCCCAGCATTTT
>many|TRBV3-1|TRBJ2-5|.
CASSQAYAGSSRETQYF
TGTGCCAGCAGCCAGGCGTATGCGGGGTCCTCCCGGGAGACCCAGTACTTC
>many|TRBV23-1|TRBJ1-5|.
CASFRDSANQPQHF
TGCGCCAGCTTTAGGGATTCGGCCAATCAGCCCCAGCATTTT
>many|TRBV6-6|TRBJ1-2|.
CASSTQDYGYTF
TGTGCCAGCAGCACACAGGACTATGGCTACACCTTC
>many|TRBV3-1|TRBJ2-7|.
CASSQAAQEQYF
TGTGCCAGCAGCCAAGCCGCCCAGGAGCAGTACTTC
>many|TRBV5-1|TRBJ2-1|.
CASSLREPSYNEQFF
TGCGCCAGCAGCCTCAGGGAACCCTCCTACAATGAGCAGTTCTTC
>many|TRBV19|TRBJ1-1|TRBD1
CASNSRDRGNTEAFF
TGTGCCAGTAACTCGCGGGACAGAGGGAACACTGAAGCTTTCTTT
>many|TRBV12-3/TRBV12-4|TRBJ1-5|.
CASSFGQGNNQPQHF
TGTGCCAGCAGTTTTGGGCAGGGGAACAATCAGCCCCAGCATTTT
>many|TRBV19|TRBJ2-1|TRBD2
CASTGTSGPNEQFF
TGTGCCAGTACCGGGACTAGCGGGCCCAATGAGCAGTTCTTC
>many|TRBV7-9|TRBJ2-3|.
CASSLALGGTDTQYF
TGTGCCAGCAGCTTAGCCCTAGGGGGGACAGATACGCAGTATTTT
>many|TRBV5-1|TRBJ2-2|TRBD2
CASSPRGGRTGELFF
TGCGCCAGCAGTCCCAGAGGCGGGAGGACCGGGGAGCTGTTTTTT
>many|TRBV20-1|TRBJ2-7|.
CSARGPATYEQYF
TGCAGTGCTAGAGGGCCAGCGACATACGAGCAGTACTTC
>many|TRBV27|TRBJ2-2|.
CASSLRKGKVTGELFF
TGTGCCAGCAGTTTAAGGAAGGGGAAAGTCACCGGGGAGCTGTTTTTT
>many|TRBV5-1|TRBJ1-2|.
CASSLEQGYGYTF
TGCGCCAGCAGCTTGGAACAGGGCTATGGCTACACCTTC
>.|TRBV27|TRBJ2-3|TRBD2
CASSLRASGGRSTDTQYF
TGTGCCAGCAGTTTAAGGGCTAGCGGGGGTCGTAGCACAGATACGCAGTATTTT
>many|TRBV7-9|TRBJ1-5|TRBD1
CASSDGQVRDQPQHF
TGTGCCAGCAGCGACGGACAGGTGAGGGATCAGCCCCAGCATTTT
>.|TRBV14|TRBJ1-6|.
CASSQPGHVYNSPLHF
TGTGCCAGCAGCCAGCCGGGACACGTTTATAATTCACCCCTCCACTTT
>many|TRBV12-3/TRBV12-4|TRBJ2-7|.
CASSLGLTYEQYF
TGTGCCAGCAGTTTGGGACTGACCTACGAGCAGTACTTC
>many|TRBV12-3/TRBV12-4|TRBJ1-4|.
CASSPRTRREEKLFF
TGTGCCAGCAGTCCGCGGACAAGGCGGGAGGAAAAACTGTTTTTT
>many|TRBV7-6|TRBJ1-2|TRBD1
CASTLRQGDDQGGYTF
TGTGCCAGCACCTTACGACAGGGTGACGATCAAGGTGGCTACACCTTC
>many|TRBV5-5|TRBJ2-1|.
CASSLGMYEQFF
TGTGCCAGCAGCTTGGGAATGTACGAGCAGTTCTTC
>many|TRBV4-3|TRBJ2-4|.
CASSQNWVENIQYF
TGCGCCAGCAGCCAAAACTGGGTCGAAAACATTCAGTACTTC
>many|TRBV7-8|TRBJ1-2|TRBD1
CATSGQGGYGYTF
TGTGCCACCTCCGGACAGGGCGGCTATGGCTACACCTTC
>many|TRBV9|TRBJ2-7|.
CASSVVPGPDYEQYF
TGTGCCAGCAGCGTAGTGCCCGGGCCCGACTACGAGCAGTACTTC
>.|TRBV4-2|TRBJ2-3|.
CASRQSGWGTDTQYF
TGTGCCAGCAGACAAAGCGGGTGGGGCACAGATACGCAGTATTTT